This TCR beta chain originates from a study of glioma-infiltrating T cells after dendritic cell vaccination. Germline V gene lookup returns CDR1 MGHRA and CDR2 YSYEKL. The CDR3 length is 15 residues. V shed 3 bases, J shed 6 bases, and the junction held 11 bases outside the gene matches. Study outcomes and limitations: The cohort had few patients with full blood and tumor sets.

Points on this clone: Its cognate antigen is unknown.

Up to 2 ug genomic DNA was used for TCRB CDR3 amplification. Amplification used 60 V beta primers and 13 J beta primers. Sequencing used immunoSEQ multiplex PCR; TCRdb keeps in-frame clones, though not all of them. The repertoire includes tens of thousands of clones, 70% to 90% of them detected once, and about 8.1% sits in the top ten. Time point of the sample: after dendritic cell vaccination, including at tumor progression/relapse. Fresh-frozen tumor tissue and more than two years of survival data were available for all. The chain carries TRBV4-1 and TRBJ2-7, with 7 positions matching TRBD1. The sample was blood, taken after dendritic cell vaccination. This clonotype was sampled from a human donor with glioblastoma. CDR3 sequence (DNA): TGCGCCAGCAGCCACTCCACAGGGGCCCTTTTCGAGCAGTACTTC. Protein: CASSHSTGALFEQYF.